This T cell receptor (beta chain) was sequenced during a study of T cells in Graves' hyperthyroidism and ophthalmopathy. Every diagnosis used clinical symptoms, serum thyroxine and TRAb, thyroid ultrasound and orbital computed tomography. It was RNA transcripts that yielded the amplified TCR beta CDR3 regions. The HTBI set primed first-round TCR CDR3 RT-PCR. MiXCR was run by TCRdb on the multiplex PCR reads, yielding one entry per CDR3 protein. Here the sample spans roughly 290,000 distinct CDR3 sequences, 13% being singletons. The CDR3 loop spans 13 amino acids. V shed 6 bases and J shed 1 base, with 12 bases lying between them. The germline CDR1 and CDR2 sequences are SQVTM and ANQGSEA. Study-wide findings and caveats: Most thyroid clonotypes expanded above 0.001 were also detected in blood.

This clonotype was found many times. Its target is unknown. The V call is TRBV29-1, the J call TRBJ1-1; D is perhaps TRBD1 (6 bases). Sequencing input: blood. The TCR sequence derives from a woman aged 30 to 39 with Graves' hyperthyroidism that later progressed to Graves' ophthalmopathy. The CDR3 spells CSVTRTANTEAFF. CDR3 bases: TGCAGCGTCACGCGGACAGCGAACACTGAAGCTTTCTTT.